This T cell receptor beta chain was sequenced in a study of tumor-infiltrating lymphocytes in primary liver carcinoma. Whole-study context: The tumors ranged from about 4 to 10 cm across and fell within stage T1-T3 N0M0.

As to this clonotype: Its target is not known. Germline is not matched at one junction end, which may reflect a read error.

Study-wide results and limits: Blood trailed tumors significantly in top-250-clone fraction (p = 0.039).

Blood RNA originated from unsorted whole blood, with germline DNA additionally extracted. Making TCR beta cDNA involved roughly 500 ng total RNA and a constant-region primer. ARM-PCR, slightly modified, supplied the TCR beta libraries through three nested multiplex PCR rounds. Primers for the first two PCR rounds were TRBV1-TRBV30 forward primers and a C-beta reverse primer (about 9 cycles per round). TCRdb reprocessed the multiplex PCR reads with MiXCR, giving one entry per CDR3 protein. The repertoire holds around 210,000 distinct CDR3 sequences, approximately 64% seen once, with roughly 6.8% in the top ten. CDR3 size: 14 residues. Germline-derived CDR1 and CDR2 are SGHAT and FQNNGV.

The sample taken for sequencing was peripheral blood. The sequence derives from a woman aged 55-69 years with primary liver carcinoma and hepatitis B virus infection. This chain links TRBV11-2 with TRBJ2-1; D not resolved. The CDR3 DNA reads TGTGCCAGCAGCTTAGAACTAAATTATAATGAGCAGCTCTTC. Its protein product is CASSLELNYNEQLF.